This is a list of T cell receptor beta chains from one sample in a study of naive and memory T cell subsets. TCRdb reprocessed the UMI-ligation and nested PCR reads with MiXCR, giving one entry per CDR3 protein. The data show roughly 140,000 distinct CDR3 sequences, approximately 20% seen once. The sequencing input was naive CD8+ T cells from blood. Receptors originate from a human donor in good health. CDR3s include the opening cysteine and the closing phenylalanine or tryptophan. A D gene is named only where the DNA matches it firmly. The size of a clone is reported for some rows only, either as once, few or many, or as a class for expanded clones.

j_call v_call d_call clone_size cdr3_aa cdr3_nt
TRBJ2-1 TRBV20-1 TRBD2 - CSARDFGGSLNEQFF TGCAGTGCTAGAGATTTTGGCGGGAGTTTAAATGAGCAGTTCTTC
TRBJ2-7 TRBV29-1 - few CSVEGAYEQYF TGCAGCGTTGAAGGGGCATACGAGCAGTACTTC
TRBJ2-1 TRBV10-3 - - CAISDGGSGNEQFF TGTGCCATCAGTGATGGAGGTTCGGGCAATGAGCAGTTCTTC
TRBJ1-1 TRBV28 TRBD1 - CASSNRGEGGTEAFF TGTGCCAGCAGTAACAGGGGGGAGGGAGGGACTGAAGCTTTCTTT
TRBJ2-7 TRBV20-1 - - CSAARDNYEQYF TGCAGTGCTGCTAGGGACAACTACGAGCAGTACTTC
TRBJ2-7 TRBV7-6 TRBD2 few CASSLLAGRVDEQYF TGTGCCAGCAGCTTACTAGCGGGAAGGGTGGACGAGCAGTACTTC
TRBJ2-7 TRBV29-1 - - CSVETGGREYEQYF TGCAGCGTTGAAACTGGGGGCAGGGAGTACGAGCAGTACTTC
TRBJ2-1 TRBV5-1 TRBD2 - CASRVASGNNEQFF TGCGCCAGCAGAGTAGCTAGCGGGAACAATGAGCAGTTCTTC
TRBJ1-2 TRBV15 - - CATSMGSYGYTF TGTGCCACCAGCATGGGGAGCTATGGCTACACCTTC
TRBJ1-1 TRBV2 - few CASSDKASWAFF TGTGCCAGCAGTGATAAGGCGAGTTGGGCTTTCTTT
TRBJ2-7 TRBV6-4 TRBD2 many CASSTLPGTSDYEQYF TGTGCCAGCAGCACCCTTCCCGGGACTAGCGACTACGAGCAGTACTTC
TRBJ2-7 TRBV28 - - CASNYGGYEQYF TGTGCCAGCAACTATGGGGGCTACGAGCAGTACTTC
TRBJ2-1 TRBV9 TRBD1 - CASSGSQGGFDEQFF TGTGCCAGCAGCGGGTCACAGGGGGGATTCGATGAGCAGTTCTTC
TRBJ1-1 TRBV28 TRBD1 few CASSPDRGNGWHTEAFF TGTGCCAGCTCCCCGGACAGGGGGAACGGATGGCACACTGAAGCTTTCTTT
TRBJ1-1 TRBV5-4 - - CASSFGWTEAFF TGTGCCAGCAGCTTCGGGTGGACTGAAGCTTTCTTT
TRBJ1-2 TRBV3-1 TRBD1 few CASSPFGQAYGYTF TGTGCCAGCAGTCCCTTTGGACAGGCCTATGGCTACACCTTC
TRBJ2-1 TRBV28 - - CASSRGNNEQFF TGTGCCAGCAGTCGGGGGAACAATGAGCAGTTCTTC
TRBJ2-7 TRBV6-6 - few CASSYPPGDPFYEQYF TGTGCCAGCAGTTACCCTCCCGGGGACCCGTTCTACGAGCAGTACTTC
TRBJ1-4 TRBV12-3/TRBV12-4 - - CASSFLLDISPFEKLFF TGTGCCAGCAGTTTTCTATTAGACATTTCGCCCTTTGAAAAACTGTTTTTT
TRBJ2-5 TRBV7-3 TRBD2 few CASSLYGGGQETQYF TGTGCCAGCAGCTTATATGGCGGGGGACAAGAGACCCAGTACTTC
TRBJ2-7 TRBV12-3/TRBV12-4 TRBD1 few CASSPEGGTEQYF TGTGCCAGCAGCCCCGAAGGGGGCACCGAGCAGTACTTC
TRBJ2-2 TRBV14 - many CASSQDVMSNTGELFF TGTGCCAGCAGCCAAGATGTGATGTCGAACACCGGGGAGCTGTTTTTT
TRBJ2-1 TRBV2 - - CASSDGQGGDEQFF TGTGCCAGCAGTGATGGGCAGGGTGGTGATGAGCAGTTCTTC
TRBJ1-1 TRBV25-1 - - CASSERTGKADTEAFF TGTGCCAGCAGTGAAAGAACAGGGAAGGCGGACACTGAAGCTTTCTTT
TRBJ2-2 TRBV7-2 - - CASSLNGLPTGELFF TGTGCCAGCAGCTTAAACGGTCTTCCCACCGGGGAGCTGTTTTTT
TRBJ2-3 TRBV29-1 TRBD2 - CSVAGSGRTDTQYF TGCAGCGTTGCTGGGAGCGGGAGAACAGATACGCAGTATTTT
TRBJ2-1 TRBV28 - many CASGYNEQFF TGTGCCAGCGGTTACAATGAGCAGTTCTTC
TRBJ2-3 TRBV4-1 - - CASSPSLVPDTQYF TGCGCCAGCAGCCCGTCACTGGTTCCAGATACGCAGTATTTT
TRBJ2-1 TRBV7-9 TRBD1 - CASSNLDRKGYNEQFF TGTGCCAGCAGCAACTTGGACAGGAAAGGATACAATGAGCAGTTCTTC
TRBJ2-7 TRBV12-3/TRBV12-4 TRBD1 - CASSQQGASYEQYF TGTGCCAGCAGTCAACAGGGGGCCTCCTACGAGCAGTACTTC
TRBJ2-5 TRBV6-5 TRBD2 few CASSYEASGRGETQYF TGTGCCAGCAGTTACGAGGCTAGCGGGAGAGGGGAGACCCAGTACTTC
TRBJ2-1 TRBV20-1 TRBD2 - CSASGLAGAVNEQFF TGCAGTGCTAGCGGGCTAGCGGGAGCGGTCAATGAGCAGTTCTTC
TRBJ2-7 TRBV5-1 TRBD2 - CASSLITVAGGGGRSYEQYF TGCGCCAGCAGCTTGATCACCGTTGCGGGAGGAGGAGGACGCTCCTACGAGCAGTACTTC
TRBJ2-7 TRBV6-2/TRBV6-3 - - CASSYSTAGEQYF TGTGCCAGCAGTTACTCGACTGCTGGAGAGCAGTACTTC
TRBJ2-3 TRBV12-1 - many CASSFALTSGRSTDTQYF TGTGCCAGCAGCTTTGCGCTTACTAGCGGGAGGAGCACAGATACGCAGTATTTT
TRBJ2-5 TRBV28 TRBD1 - CASDPGQLVSQETQYF TGTGCCAGCGATCCGGGACAGCTAGTTTCCCAAGAGACCCAGTACTTC
TRBJ1-1 TRBV4-1 - - CASSPISRENTEAFF TGCGCCAGCAGCCCCATAAGTCGGGAGAACACTGAAGCTTTCTTT
TRBJ2-6 TRBV5-1 TRBD1 - CASSTGQGEFSGANVLTF TGCGCCAGCAGCACGGGACAGGGTGAATTCTCTGGGGCCAACGTCCTGACTTTC
TRBJ2-3 TRBV13 TRBD2 few CASSLTSGATSTDTQYF TGTGCCAGCAGCCTGACTAGCGGGGCCACTAGCACAGATACGCAGTATTTT
TRBJ2-1 TRBV6-2/TRBV6-3 - - CASSYGGFIYNEQFF TGTGCCAGCAGTTACGGAGGGTTCATCTACAATGAGCAGTTCTTC
TRBJ2-7 TRBV6-6 TRBD2 - CASSSGNAYEQYF TGTGCCAGCAGTAGCGGGAACGCCTACGAGCAGTACTTC
TRBJ1-5 TRBV28 - few CASSLGFGGLRPQHF TGTGCCAGCAGTTTGGGATTTGGGGGATTACGGCCCCAGCATTTT
TRBJ2-1 TRBV20-1 - - CSASLIGDSYNEQFF TGCAGTGCTAGCCTAATCGGGGACTCCTACAATGAGCAGTTCTTC
TRBJ2-3 TRBV12-3/TRBV12-4 TRBD2 many CASRTGLAGFRASDTQYF TGTGCCAGCAGAACGGGACTAGCGGGATTCCGGGCTAGCGATACGCAGTATTTT
TRBJ1-1 TRBV7-9 - - CASSLGIEEAFF TGTGCCAGCAGCCTGGGGATCGAAGAAGCTTTCTTT
TRBJ2-1 TRBV11-2 - - CASSLEGVNNEQFF TGTGCCAGCAGCTTAGAAGGGGTGAACAATGAGCAGTTCTTC
TRBJ2-7 TRBV6-1 - few CASSLRANFYEQYF TGTGCCAGCAGTTTAAGGGCCAACTTCTACGAGCAGTACTTC
TRBJ2-1 TRBV5-1 - - CASSLGRDEQFF TGCGCCAGCAGCTTGGGGAGGGATGAGCAGTTCTTC